The clone carrying this T cell receptor beta chain was seen a handful of times. Its cognate antigen is unknown. The source of the sample is a study of beta chain features in type 1 diabetes. Study-level findings and limits: All four CD4+ subsets from Type 1 diabetes patients carried moderately but significantly shorter TCRB CDR3s.

The junction had 1 base not matched to a gene; V was cut back by 0 bases and J by 4 bases. This CDR3 comprises 14 residues. Germline CDR1 reads SGHNT; CDR2 reads YYREEE (reference sequence). Investigators reverse transcribed all isolated RNA, so they sequenced expressed TCRB transcripts. Measured with immunoSEQ multiplex PCR; TCRdb has only the in-frame clones, and not every one. The repertoire consists of around 200,000 clones, with 10% to 15% occurring once and the leading ten covering 0.55% to 0.8%. The TCR was taken from a young woman in good health. V and J are TRBV5-4 and TRBJ1-2; 9 bases map to TRBD1. The sequencing sample was made of central memory CD4+ T cells from blood. The CDR3 region is CASSLDRGPYGYTF. Here the CDR3 DNA reads TGTGCCAGCAGCTTGGACAGGGGGCCCTATGGCTACACCTTC. Variable domain in full (rest from reference TRBV5-4 and TRBJ1-2): ETGVTQSPTHLIKTRGQQVTLRCSSQSGHNTVSWYQQALGQGPQFIFQYYREEENGRGNFPPRFSGLQFPNYSSELNVNALELDDSALYLCASSLDRGPYGYTFGSGTRLTVV.